This is a list of T cell receptor beta chains from one sample in a study of T-cell memory formation after mild COVID-19. TCRdb processed the 5' RACE reads anew with MiXCR; each CDR3 protein has one entry. The profile shows under 300,000 distinct CDR3 sequences, less than 9.5% of them singletons. The specimen was PBMCs or a T cell subset sorted from them (not recorded which). Source of these receptors: a man aged 18 to 35 who had mild COVID-19 (a few samples of this study predate the infection). Cell type and time point are not known. Each CDR3 is given with its conserved first and last residue. A D gene is named only where the DNA matches it firmly. Size is omitted from some rows. Given values are once, few, many or a class for expanded clones.

clone_size	v_call	d_call	j_call	cdr3_nt	cdr3_aa
NA	TRBV4-3	TRBD2	TRBJ2-3	TGCGCCAGCAGCCAAGAGGGGCGGGGGGCTAGAGATACGCAGTATTTT	CASSQEGRGARDTQYF
few	TRBV5-1	TRBD2	TRBJ2-5	TGCGCCAGCAGCGAGCTAGGGACTAGCCAAGAGACCCAGTACTTC	CASSELGTSQETQYF
few	TRBV5-1	TRBD2	TRBJ2-1	TGCGCCAGCAGCTCGCCGTCCCCAGCGGGGGGGTACAGCGAGCAGTTCTTC	CASSSPSPAGGYSEQFF
few	TRBV19	NA	TRBJ2-7	TGTGCCAGTAGTATACAGGGGAGCTCCTACGAGCAGTACTTC	CASSIQGSSYEQYF
NA	TRBV10-3	NA	TRBJ1-6	TGTGCCATCAGTGAGACAGGGCGACTCAATAATTCACCCCTCCACTTT	CAISETGRLNNSPLHF
NA	TRBV6-2/TRBV6-3	NA	TRBJ1-5	TGTGCCAGCAGTCAGATAGACGGCAATCAGCCCCAGCATTTT	CASSQIDGNQPQHF
NA	TRBV7-9	NA	TRBJ2-3	TGTGCCAGCAGCCCTCCGGGGAGAAGCACAGATACGCAGTATTTT	CASSPPGRSTDTQYF
many	TRBV5-1	TRBD2	TRBJ2-1	TGCGCCAGCAGCTCCCGAGCTAGCGGGGGCTCCTACAATGAGCAGTTCTTC	CASSSRASGGSYNEQFF
NA	TRBV4-2	TRBD2	TRBJ2-2	TGTGCCAGCAGCCAACCTAGCGGGTGGGCCGGGGAGCTGTTTTTT	CASSQPSGWAGELFF
few	TRBV19	NA	TRBJ1-2	TGTGCCAGTAGTCCAGATCCTAACTATGGCTACACCTTC	CASSPDPNYGYTF
NA	TRBV9	TRBD1	TRBJ1-4	TGTGCCAGCAGCTCCCGGACAGGGAGTAATGAAAAACTGTTTTTT	CASSSRTGSNEKLFF
many	TRBV5-1	NA	TRBJ2-5	TGCGCCAGCAGCTTGGGTACAGCACAAGAGACCCAGTACTTC	CASSLGTAQETQYF
NA	TRBV25-1	TRBD1	TRBJ2-5	TGTGCCAGCAGCCTGCCCAGGGACTCGGGACAGGGAGACCAAGAGACCCAGTACTTC	CASSLPRDSGQGDQETQYF
NA	TRBV10-3	NA	TRBJ2-1	TGTGCCATCAGTGAGTCTTGGCTAGCCAATGAGCAGTTCTTC	CAISESWLANEQFF
NA	TRBV27	NA	TRBJ1-2	TGTGCCAGCAGTTTATACGTGCCCCAGAGTTCTGGCTATGGCTACACCTTC	CASSLYVPQSSGYGYTF
NA	TRBV28	NA	TRBJ1-1	TGTGCCAGCAGTTGGGCAGGGGCGAACACTGAAGCTTTCTTT	CASSWAGANTEAFF
NA	TRBV29-1	TRBD2	TRBJ2-3	TGCAGCGCGTGTAGCGGGGGGGTTTCCCGTACGAGCACAGATACGCAGTATTTT	CSACSGGVSRTSTDTQYF
few	TRBV4-1	NA	TRBJ1-6	TGCGCCAGCAGCCAAGAAGGGTCCCCTACACCCCTCCACTTT	CASSQEGSPTPLHF
many	TRBV4-3	NA	TRBJ1-1	TGCGCCAGCAGACCCGGGCCGTGGGGCGCTGAAGCTTTCTTT	CASRPGPWGAEAFF
NA	TRBV7-2	NA	TRBJ1-2	TGTGCCAGCAGCTTAAAGGGGGGTGATGGCTACACCTTC	CASSLKGGDGYTF
NA	TRBV13	NA	TRBJ1-1	TGTGCCAGCAGCTTAGATCGAGGTTTTGGGCAAAGAGCTTTCTTT	CASSLDRGFGQRAFF
few	TRBV7-2	TRBD2	TRBJ2-7	TGTGCCAGCAGTTATACTAGCGGGAACTCCTACGAGCAGTACTTC	CASSYTSGNSYEQYF
NA	TRBV6-2/TRBV6-3	NA	TRBJ1-5	TGTGCCAGCAGTGGTTCAATAGGCAATCAGCCCCAGCATTTT	CASSGSIGNQPQHF
many	TRBV30	NA	TRBJ2-7	TGTGCCTGGACTTCTGACAGCTACGAGCAGTACTTC	CAWTSDSYEQYF
NA	TRBV7-2	TRBD1	TRBJ1-5	TGTGCCAGCAGCTTAGAAGGGACAGGGGGAAGGTCCCAGCATTTT	CASSLEGTGGRSQHF
few	TRBV27	TRBD2	TRBJ2-1	TGTGCCAGCAGTCATATGGGGGGGACCTACAATGAGCAGTTCTTC	CASSHMGGTYNEQFF
few	TRBV4-1	NA	TRBJ2-7	TGCGCCAGCAGCCGGGTCCTGGGAATAGGGAGCTCCTACGAGCAGTACTTC	CASSRVLGIGSSYEQYF
few	TRBV5-1	NA	TRBJ2-5	TGCGCCAGCGGGACGAGTGCACCTCACCAAGAGACCCAGTACTTC	CASGTSAPHQETQYF
NA	TRBV4-2	TRBD1	TRBJ2-2	TGTGCCAGCAGCCGGGACAGGGCCTCGTCCGGGGAGCTGTTTTTT	CASSRDRASSGELFF
few	TRBV9	NA	TRBJ1-4	TGTGCCAGCAGCCTAGAAGCTCGTAATGAAAAACTGTTTTTT	CASSLEARNEKLFF
NA	TRBV7-2	NA	TRBJ2-4	TGTGCCAGCAGCTGGGACACAGGGGAGGGCATTCAGTACTTC	CASSWDTGEGIQYF
NA	TRBV6-2/TRBV6-3	NA	TRBJ1-1	TGTGCCAGCAGTTACTCGGGGACCCTCACTGAAGCTTTCTTT	CASSYSGTLTEAFF